A single TCR beta chain is shown here with its context. Its antigen is unidentified. This entry is derived from a study of cytomegalovirus exposure and HLA in healthy donors. Overall study: There were nearly 120 million unique TCR beta sequences, drawn from roughly 200 million T cells, in an earlier analysis.

The V and J ends lost 3 bases and 0 bases, in that order; junction bases with no gene match: 5. Germline V gene lookup returns CDR1 GTSNPN and CDR2 SVGIG (reference sequence). The CDR3 loop spans 15 amino acids. Primers for the PCR totalled 60 Vbeta and 13 Jbeta. The repertoire was sequenced with immunoSEQ multiplex PCR; TCRdb's copy has only in-frame clones and lacks some. Here the sample spans 90,000 or so clones, approximately 64% being singletons. Donors had nominal health at sampling but likely had unrecorded immune exposures. Study results and caveats: In a later analysis, a missense DCLRE1C variant was linked to TCR beta V- and J-gene trimming. Most of the TCR beta V segments (in an earlier analysis) were productive either about 87% or about 30% of the time.

Sequencing input: PBMCs. The rearrangement links TRBV30 to TRBJ2-7, with 10 bases aligning to TRBD1. The TCR originated in a boy aged 5-17 years in good health and CMV-seropositive. DNA for the CDR3: TGTGCCTGGAGCGCCGGACAGGGGGTCTCCTACGAGCAGTACTTC. Protein: CAWSAGQGVSYEQYF.